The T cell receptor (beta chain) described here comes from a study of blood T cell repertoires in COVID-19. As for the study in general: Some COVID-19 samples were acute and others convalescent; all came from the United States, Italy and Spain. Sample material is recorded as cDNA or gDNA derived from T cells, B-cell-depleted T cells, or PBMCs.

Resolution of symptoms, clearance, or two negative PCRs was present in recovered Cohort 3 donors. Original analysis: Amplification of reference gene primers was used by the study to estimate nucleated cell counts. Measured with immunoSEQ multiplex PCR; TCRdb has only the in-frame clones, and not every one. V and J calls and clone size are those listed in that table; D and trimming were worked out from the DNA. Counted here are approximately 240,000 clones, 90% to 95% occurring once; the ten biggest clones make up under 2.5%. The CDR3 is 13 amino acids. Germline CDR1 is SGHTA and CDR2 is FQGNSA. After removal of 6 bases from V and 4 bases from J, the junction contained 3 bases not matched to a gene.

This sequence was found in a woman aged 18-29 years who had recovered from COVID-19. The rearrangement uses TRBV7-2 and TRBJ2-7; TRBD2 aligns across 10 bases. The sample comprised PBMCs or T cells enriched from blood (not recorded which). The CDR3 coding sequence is TGTGCCAGCAGTGTAGCGGGGGGATACGAGCAGTACTTC. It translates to CASSVAGGYEQYF.